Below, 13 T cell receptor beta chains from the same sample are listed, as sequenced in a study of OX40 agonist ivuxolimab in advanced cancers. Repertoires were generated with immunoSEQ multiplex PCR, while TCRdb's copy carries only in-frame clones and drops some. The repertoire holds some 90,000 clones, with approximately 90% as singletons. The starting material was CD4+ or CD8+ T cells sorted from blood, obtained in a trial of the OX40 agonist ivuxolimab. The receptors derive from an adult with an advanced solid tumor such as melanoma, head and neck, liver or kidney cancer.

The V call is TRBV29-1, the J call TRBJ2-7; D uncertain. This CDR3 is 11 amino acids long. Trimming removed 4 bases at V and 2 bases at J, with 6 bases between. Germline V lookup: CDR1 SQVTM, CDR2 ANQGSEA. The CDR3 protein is CSVAQTYEQYF. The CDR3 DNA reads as TGCAGCGTTGCTCAGACCTACGAGCAGTACTTC.

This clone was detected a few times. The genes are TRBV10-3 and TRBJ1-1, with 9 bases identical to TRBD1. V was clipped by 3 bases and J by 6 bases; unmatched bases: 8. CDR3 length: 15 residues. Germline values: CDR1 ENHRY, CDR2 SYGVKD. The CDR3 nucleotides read TGTGCCATCAGTGATTCCGGGACAGGGATCTCTGAAGCTTTCTTT. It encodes CAISDSGTGISEAFF.

The CDR3 nucleotides are TGTGCCAGCACCAACTACGGGACAAGCAATCAGCCCCAGCATTTT. Protein: CASTNYGTSNQPQHF. V and J are TRBV28 and TRBJ1-5; weak D call: TRBD1 (6 bases). Germline V lookup: CDR1 MDHEN, CDR2 SYDVKM. The CDR3 covers 15 residues. The V gene lost 7 bases and the J gene lost 1 base, with 14 bases spanning the gap.

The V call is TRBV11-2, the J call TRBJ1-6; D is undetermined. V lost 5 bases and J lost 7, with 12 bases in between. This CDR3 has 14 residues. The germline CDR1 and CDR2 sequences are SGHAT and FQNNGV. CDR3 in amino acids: CASSQGFRNSPLHF. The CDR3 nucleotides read TGTGCCAGCAGCCAAGGTTTCCGGAATTCACCCCTCCACTTT. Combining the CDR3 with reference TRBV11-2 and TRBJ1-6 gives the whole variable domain EAGVAQSPRYKIIEKRQSVAFWCNPISGHATLYWYQQILGQGPKLLIQFQNNGVVDDSQLPKDRFSAERLKGVDSTLKIQPAKLEDSAVYLCASSQGFRNSPLHFGNGTRLTVT.

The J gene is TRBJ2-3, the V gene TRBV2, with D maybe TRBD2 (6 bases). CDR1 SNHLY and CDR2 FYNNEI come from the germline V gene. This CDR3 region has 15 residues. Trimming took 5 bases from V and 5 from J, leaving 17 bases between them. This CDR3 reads CASSLPSVGGDTQYF. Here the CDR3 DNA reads TGTGCCAGCAGTCTGCCTAGCGTCGGGGGAGATACGCAGTATTTT.

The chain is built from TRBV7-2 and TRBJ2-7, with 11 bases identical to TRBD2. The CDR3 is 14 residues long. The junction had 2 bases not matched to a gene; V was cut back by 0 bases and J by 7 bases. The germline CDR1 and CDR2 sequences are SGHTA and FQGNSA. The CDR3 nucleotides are TGTGCCAGCAGCTTAGCTAGCGGGAGGGGAGAGCAGTACTTC. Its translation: CASSLASGRGEQYF.

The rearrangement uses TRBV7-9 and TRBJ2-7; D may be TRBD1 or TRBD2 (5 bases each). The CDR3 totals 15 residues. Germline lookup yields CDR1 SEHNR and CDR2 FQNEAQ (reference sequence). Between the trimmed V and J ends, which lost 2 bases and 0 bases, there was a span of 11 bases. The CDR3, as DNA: TGTGCCAGCAGCTTAAGGGCAGGGAGCTCCTACGAGCAGTACTTC. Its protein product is CASSLRAGSSYEQYF.

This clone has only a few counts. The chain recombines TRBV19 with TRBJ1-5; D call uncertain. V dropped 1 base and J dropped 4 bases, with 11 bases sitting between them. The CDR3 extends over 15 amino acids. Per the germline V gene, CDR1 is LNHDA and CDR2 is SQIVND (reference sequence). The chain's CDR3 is CASSIGLTRNQPQHF. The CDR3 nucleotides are TGTGCCAGTAGTATAGGTCTTACCCGAAATCAGCCCCAGCATTTT.

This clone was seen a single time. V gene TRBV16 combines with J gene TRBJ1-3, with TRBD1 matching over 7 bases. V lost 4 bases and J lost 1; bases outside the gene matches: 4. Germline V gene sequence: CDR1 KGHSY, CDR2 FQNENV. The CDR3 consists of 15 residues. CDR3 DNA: TGTGCCAGCAGCCCACGACAGGGTTCTGGAAACACCATATATTTT. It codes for CASSPRQGSGNTIYF.

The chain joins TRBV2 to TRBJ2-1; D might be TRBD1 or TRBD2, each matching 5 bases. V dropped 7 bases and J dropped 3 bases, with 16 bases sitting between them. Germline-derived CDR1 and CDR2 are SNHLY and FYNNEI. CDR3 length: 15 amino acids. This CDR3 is CASIVGRQSYNEQFF. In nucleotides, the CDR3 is TGTGCCAGCATCGTGGGACGCCAGAGCTACAATGAGCAGTTCTTC. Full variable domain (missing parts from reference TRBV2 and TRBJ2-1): EPEVTQTPSHQVTQMGQEVILRCVPISNHLYFYWYRQILGQKVEFLVSFYNNEISEKSEIFDDQFSVERPDGSNFTLKIRSTKLEDSAMYFCASIVGRQSYNEQFFGPGTRLTVL.

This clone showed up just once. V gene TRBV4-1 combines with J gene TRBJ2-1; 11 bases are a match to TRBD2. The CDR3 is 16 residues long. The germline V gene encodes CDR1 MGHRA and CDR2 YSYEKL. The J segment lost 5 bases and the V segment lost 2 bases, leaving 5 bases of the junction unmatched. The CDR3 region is CASSQPLAGENNEQFF. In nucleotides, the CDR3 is TGCGCCAGCAGCCAACCACTAGCGGGAGAGAACAATGAGCAGTTCTTC.

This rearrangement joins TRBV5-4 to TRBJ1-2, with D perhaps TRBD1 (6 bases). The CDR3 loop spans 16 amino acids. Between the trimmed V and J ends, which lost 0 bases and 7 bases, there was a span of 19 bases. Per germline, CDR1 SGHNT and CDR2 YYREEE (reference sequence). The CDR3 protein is CASSLVPYQGRSGYTF. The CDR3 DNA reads TGTGCCAGCAGCTTGGTCCCGTACCAGGGGAGGTCTGGCTACACCTTC.

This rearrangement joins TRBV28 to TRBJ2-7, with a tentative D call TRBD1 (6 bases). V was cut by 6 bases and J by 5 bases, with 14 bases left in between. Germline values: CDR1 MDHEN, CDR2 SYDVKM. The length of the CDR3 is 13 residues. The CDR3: CASRPQGSHEQYF. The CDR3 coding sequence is TGTGCCAGCAGGCCCCAGGGGTCCCACGAGCAGTACTTC. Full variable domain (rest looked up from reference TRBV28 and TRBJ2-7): DVKVTQSSRYLVKRTGEKVFLECVQDMDHENMFWYRQDPGLGLRLIYFSYDVKMKEKGDIPEGYSVSREKKERFSLILESASTNQTSMYLCASRPQGSHEQYFGPGTRLTVT.